One T cell receptor beta chain is described in this entry. The clone's antigen remains unknown. One base away there is no much larger clone; base qualities are not given. This sample is part of a study of blood T cell repertoires in COVID-19 (dated by TCRdb to the early 2020s). Regarding the complete study: Collaborator samples came from the United States, Italy and Spain and covered acute and convalescent phases of COVID-19. The dataset comprised deeply sampled blood TCRbeta repertoires from subjects exposed to, actively infected with, or recovered from COVID-19. The repertoires were released in a freely available public database meant as a resource for research on the immune response to SARS-CoV-2. The samples were drawn from the first 160 participants of the ongoing ImmuneRACE study and from 950 to 1,500 subjects provided by 6 global collaborators. Where available, HLA class I and class II types were taken from metadata supplied by the sample provider and were not determined by assay-based typing. The sample metadata nearly always contained a de-identified subject ID, COVID-19 status, age in years and sex. The material from the prospective study consisted of cDNA or gDNA derived from T cells, B-cell-depleted T cells, or PBMCs. The paper's findings and limits, for the study overall: The quantity of clinical and demographic metadata differed by source and by participant and was supplied without curation.

Whole blood was collected in K2EDTA tubes by collaborating institutions according to the institutions' own protocols. For TCRbeta analysis, collaborators shipped samples as frozen whole blood, isolated PBMCs, or DNA extracted from either of those sample types. TCRbeta CDR3 regions were amplified from genomic DNA by means of the immunoSEQ Assay, a bias-controlled multiplex PCR. Per the source publication's procedure: The number of nucleated cells in each sample was estimated by amplification of reference gene primers within the assay. To quantify the absolute abundance of each unique TCRbeta CDR3 rearrangement, sequence reads were collapsed and filtered. Productive Simpson clonality was computed per sample as the square root of Simpson's diversity index over productive rearrangements. TCRdb mirrors the immuneACCESS table, restricted to in-frame sequences. Some clones are absent from its copies; in checked studies, under half trace to an unresolved V gene, and the reason for the others is unknown. The V and J calls and the clone size are those of that table, but D and trimming were determined from the DNA. The sample table holds roughly 45,000 clones, of which approximately 87% were seen once. The top ten clones comprise approximately 6% of the sample.

The CDR3 runs 19 amino acids, cysteine and phenylalanine included. Only CDR3 DNA remains: 57 bases, in frame from the first base. Trimming leaves V shorter by 4 bases and J shorter by 4 bases, with the junction holding 21 bases beyond the gene matches. CDR1 is given as SGHNT and CDR2 as YYREEE, both from the germline V gene (reference sequence). This receptor was identified in a woman in her sixties with acute or convalescent COVID-19. The sequenced sample consisted of peripheral blood. This receptor chain uses TRBV5-4 and TRBJ1-2, with 8 bases aligning to TRBD1. The DNA is as follows: TGTGCCAGCAGCCCAGAAACCGGAGGACAGGGAGGATTCGGCTATGGCTACACCTTC. Translated, it gives CASSPETGGQGGFGYGYTF.